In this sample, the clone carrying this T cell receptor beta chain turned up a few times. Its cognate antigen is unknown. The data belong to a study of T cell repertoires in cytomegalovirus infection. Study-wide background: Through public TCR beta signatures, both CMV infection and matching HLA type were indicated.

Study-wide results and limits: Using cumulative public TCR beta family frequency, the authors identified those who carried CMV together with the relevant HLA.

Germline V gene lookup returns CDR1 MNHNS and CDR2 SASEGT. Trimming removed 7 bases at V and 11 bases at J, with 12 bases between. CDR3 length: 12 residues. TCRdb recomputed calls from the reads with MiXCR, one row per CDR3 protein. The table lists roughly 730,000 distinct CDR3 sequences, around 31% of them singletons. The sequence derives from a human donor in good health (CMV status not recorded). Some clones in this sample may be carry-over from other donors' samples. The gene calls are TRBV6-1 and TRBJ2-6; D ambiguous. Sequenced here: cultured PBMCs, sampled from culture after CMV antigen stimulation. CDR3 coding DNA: TGTGCCAGCACAAATTCCCCGGACGTCCTGACTTTC. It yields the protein CASTNSPDVLTF.